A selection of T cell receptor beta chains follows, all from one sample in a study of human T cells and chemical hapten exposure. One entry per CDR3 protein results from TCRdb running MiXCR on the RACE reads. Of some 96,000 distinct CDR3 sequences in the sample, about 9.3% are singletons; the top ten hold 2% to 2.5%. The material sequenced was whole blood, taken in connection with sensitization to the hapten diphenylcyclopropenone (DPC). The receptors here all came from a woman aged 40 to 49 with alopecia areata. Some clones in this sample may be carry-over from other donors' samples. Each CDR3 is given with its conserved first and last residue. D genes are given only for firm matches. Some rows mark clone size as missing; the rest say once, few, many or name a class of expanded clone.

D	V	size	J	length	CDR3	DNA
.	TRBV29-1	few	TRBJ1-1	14	CSVQKGTGHSEAFF	TGCAGCGTTCAAAAGGGTACAGGGCACTCTGAAGCTTTCTTT
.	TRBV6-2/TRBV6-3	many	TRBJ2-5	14	CASRATGEGETQYF	TGTGCCAGCAGAGCCACAGGGGAGGGGGAGACCCAGTACTTC
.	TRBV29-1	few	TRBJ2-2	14	CSVIGTTNTGELFF	TGCAGCGTTATCGGGACAACGAACACCGGGGAGCTGTTTTTT
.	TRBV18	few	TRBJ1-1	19	CASSLNRAGVETRGTEAFF	TGTGCCAGCTCACTCAACAGGGCGGGAGTGGAGACCAGAGGCACTGAAGCTTTCTTT
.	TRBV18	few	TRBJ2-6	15	CASSPSPSGANVLTF	TGTGCCAGCTCACCATCACCTTCTGGGGCCAACGTCCTGACTTTC
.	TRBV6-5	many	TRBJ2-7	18	CASSYTGWDSSSSYEQYF	TGTGCCAGCAGTTACACCGGGTGGGACTCCTCAAGCTCCTACGAGCAGTACTTC
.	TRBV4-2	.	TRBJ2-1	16	CASSQDFGTSINEQFF	TGTGCCAGCAGCCAAGATTTCGGGACTTCCATCAATGAGCAGTTCTTC
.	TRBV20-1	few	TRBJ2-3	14	CSARLLVDTDTQYF	TGCAGTGCTAGGTTACTAGTTGACACAGATACGCAGTATTTT
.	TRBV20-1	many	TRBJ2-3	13	CSVVVFGTDTQYF	TGCAGTGTTGTAGTTTTCGGCACAGATACGCAGTATTTT
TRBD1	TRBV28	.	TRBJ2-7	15	CASSASGTGEGAQYF	TGTGCCAGCAGTGCCTCCGGGACAGGGGAAGGGGCGCAGTACTTC
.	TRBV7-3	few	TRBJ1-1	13	CASRIGRDTEAFF	TGTGCCAGCCGGATCGGCAGGGACACTGAAGCTTTCTTT
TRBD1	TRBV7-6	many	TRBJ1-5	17	CASSHDTGGGRNQPQHF	TGTGCCAGCAGTCATGATACAGGGGGCGGGCGCAATCAGCCCCAGCATTTT
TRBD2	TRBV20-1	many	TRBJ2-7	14	CSARLSGRPYEQYF	TGCAGTGCTAGACTTAGCGGGAGGCCATACGAGCAGTACTTC
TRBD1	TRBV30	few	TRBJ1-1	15	CAWSVSGTANTEAFF	TGTGCCTGGAGTGTAAGTGGGACAGCGAACACTGAAGCTTTCTTT
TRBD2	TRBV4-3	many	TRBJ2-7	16	CASSQVVAGGVYEQYF	TGCGCCAGCAGCCAAGTGGTAGCGGGAGGTGTATACGAGCAGTACTTC
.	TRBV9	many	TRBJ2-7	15	CASSGREGSSYEQYF	TGTGCCAGCAGCGGACGAGAGGGTAGCTCCTACGAGCAGTACTTC
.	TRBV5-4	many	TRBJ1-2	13	CASSSEVGYGYTF	TGTGCCAGCAGCTCGGAGGTCGGTTATGGCTACACCTTC
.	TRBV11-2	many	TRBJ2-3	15	CASSLLTGVGDTQYF	TGTGCCAGCAGCTTACTTACGGGAGTGGGAGATACGCAGTATTTT
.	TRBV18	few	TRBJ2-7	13	CASSPQAGYEQYF	TGTGCCAGCTCACCACAAGCGGGCTACGAGCAGTACTTC
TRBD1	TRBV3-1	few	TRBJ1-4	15	CASSQGTGANEKLFF	TGTGCCAGCAGCCAAGGGACAGGGGCTAATGAAAAACTGTTTTTT
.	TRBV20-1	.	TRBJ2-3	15	CSARGRRGRTDTQYF	TGCAGTGCTAGGGGGAGGCGGGGCCGCACAGATACGCAGTATTTT
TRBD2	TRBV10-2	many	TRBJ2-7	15	CASSEIKASGMGEYF	TGCGCCAGCAGTGAGATTAAGGCTAGCGGGATGGGGGAGTACTTC
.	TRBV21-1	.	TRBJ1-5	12	CASLGRNQPQHF	TGTGCCAGCCTGGGACGCAATCAGCCCCAGCATTTT
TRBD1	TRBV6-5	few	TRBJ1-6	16	CASSYSWTGGDSPLHF	TGTGCCAGCAGTTACTCGTGGACAGGGGGAGATTCACCCCTCCACTTT
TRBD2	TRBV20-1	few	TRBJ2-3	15	CSAALAGGVTDTQYF	TGCAGTGCTGCGCTAGCGGGAGGGGTCACAGATACGCAGTATTTT
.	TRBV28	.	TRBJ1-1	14	CASSLVLRNTEAFF	TGTGCCAGCAGTTTGGTTCTTCGGAACACTGAAGCTTTCTTT
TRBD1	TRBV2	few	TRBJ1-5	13	CASTSGGNQPQHF	TGTGCCAGCACCTCAGGGGGAAATCAGCCCCAGCATTTT
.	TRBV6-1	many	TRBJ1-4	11	CASSEEEKLFF	TGTGCCAGCAGTGAAGAGGAAAAACTGTTTTTT
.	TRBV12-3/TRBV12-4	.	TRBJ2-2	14	CASSLAAGTGELFF	TGTGCCAGCAGTTTAGCGGCAGGCACCGGGGAGCTGTTTTTT
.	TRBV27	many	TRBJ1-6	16	CASRRIDGAYNSPLHF	TGTGCCAGCAGGAGAATTGATGGGGCCTATAATTCACCCCTCCACTTT
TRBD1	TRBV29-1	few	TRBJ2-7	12	CSVRQGQYEQYF	TGCAGCGTCCGACAGGGGCAATACGAGCAGTACTTC
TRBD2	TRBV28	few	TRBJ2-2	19	CASRAGSSGPPIVSGELFF	TGTGCCAGCAGGGCGGGCTCTAGCGGGCCCCCTATTGTGTCCGGGGAGCTGTTTTTT
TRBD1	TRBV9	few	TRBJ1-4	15	CASSGTGGANEKLFF	TGTGCCAGCAGCGGGACAGGGGGCGCGAATGAAAAACTGTTTTTT
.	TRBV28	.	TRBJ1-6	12	CASRRQNSPLHF	TGTGCCAGCAGGAGACAGAATTCACCCCTCCACTTT
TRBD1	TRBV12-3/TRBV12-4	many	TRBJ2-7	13	CASSPGQGHEQYF	TGTGCCAGCAGCCCGGGACAGGGCCACGAGCAGTACTTC
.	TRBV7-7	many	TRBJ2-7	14	CASSLGQGGYEQYF	TGTGCTAGCAGCTTAGGGCAGGGTGGATACGAGCAGTACTTC
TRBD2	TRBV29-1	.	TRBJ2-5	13	CSVDITSGETQYF	TGCAGCGTTGATATTACTAGCGGGGAGACCCAGTACTTC
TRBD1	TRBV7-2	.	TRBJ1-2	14	CASSFRQGNFGYTF	TGTGCCAGCAGCTTTCGACAGGGGAACTTTGGCTACACCTTC
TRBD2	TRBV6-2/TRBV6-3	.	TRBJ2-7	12	CASIQGRDRQYF	TGTGCCAGCATCCAAGGGAGGGACCGCCAGTACTTC
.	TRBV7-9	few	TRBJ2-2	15	CASSLWRDGTGELFF	TGTGCCAGCAGCTTGTGGCGGGACGGCACCGGGGAGCTGTTTTTT
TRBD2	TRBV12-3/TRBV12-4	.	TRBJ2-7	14	CASSLREASYEQYF	TGTGCCAGCAGTTTACGGGAGGCGTCCTACGAGCAGTACTTC
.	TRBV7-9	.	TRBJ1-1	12	CASSLAVAEAFF	TGTGCCAGCAGCTTAGCGGTCGCTGAAGCTTTCTTT
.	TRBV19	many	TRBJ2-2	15	CASSIWSANTGELFF	TGTGCCAGTAGTATTTGGTCGGCGAACACCGGGGAGCTGTTTTTT
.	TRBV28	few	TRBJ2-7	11	CASSLGIAQYF	TGTGCCAGCAGTTTGGGAATCGCGCAGTACTTC
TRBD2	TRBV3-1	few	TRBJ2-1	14	CASSESGRAGEQFF	TGTGCCAGCAGCGAGAGCGGGAGGGCCGGTGAGCAGTTCTTC
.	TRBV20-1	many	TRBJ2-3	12	CSASLRGDTQYF	TGCAGTGCTAGCCTTAGAGGGGATACGCAGTATTTT
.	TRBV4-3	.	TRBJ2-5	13	CASSQDAKETQYF	TGCGCCAGCAGCCAAGATGCGAAAGAGACCCAGTACTTC
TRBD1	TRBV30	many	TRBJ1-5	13	CAWRGQGNQPQHF	TGTGCCTGGAGAGGACAGGGCAATCAGCCCCAGCATTTT
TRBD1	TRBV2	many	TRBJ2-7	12	CASTQGAYEQYF	TGTGCCAGCACGCAGGGGGCGTACGAGCAGTACTTC
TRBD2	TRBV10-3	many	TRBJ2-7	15	CAISESGKLAEAQYF	TGTGCCATCAGTGAGTCGGGCAAACTAGCGGAAGCCCAGTACTTC
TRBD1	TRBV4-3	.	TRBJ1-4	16	CASSQEARQGIGKLFF	TGCGCCAGCAGCCAAGAAGCTAGACAGGGCATCGGAAAACTGTTTTTT
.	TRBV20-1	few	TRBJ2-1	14	CSLRGASTYNEQFF	TGCAGTCTAAGGGGGGCCTCCACCTACAATGAGCAGTTCTTC
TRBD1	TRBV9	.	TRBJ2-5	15	CASSAGRTGGETQYF	TGTGCCAGCAGCGCAGGCAGAACAGGGGGAGAGACCCAGTACTTC
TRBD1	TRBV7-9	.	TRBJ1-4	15	CASSLTGSVNEKLFF	TGTGCCAGCAGCCTGACAGGGTCCGTTAATGAAAAACTGTTTTTT